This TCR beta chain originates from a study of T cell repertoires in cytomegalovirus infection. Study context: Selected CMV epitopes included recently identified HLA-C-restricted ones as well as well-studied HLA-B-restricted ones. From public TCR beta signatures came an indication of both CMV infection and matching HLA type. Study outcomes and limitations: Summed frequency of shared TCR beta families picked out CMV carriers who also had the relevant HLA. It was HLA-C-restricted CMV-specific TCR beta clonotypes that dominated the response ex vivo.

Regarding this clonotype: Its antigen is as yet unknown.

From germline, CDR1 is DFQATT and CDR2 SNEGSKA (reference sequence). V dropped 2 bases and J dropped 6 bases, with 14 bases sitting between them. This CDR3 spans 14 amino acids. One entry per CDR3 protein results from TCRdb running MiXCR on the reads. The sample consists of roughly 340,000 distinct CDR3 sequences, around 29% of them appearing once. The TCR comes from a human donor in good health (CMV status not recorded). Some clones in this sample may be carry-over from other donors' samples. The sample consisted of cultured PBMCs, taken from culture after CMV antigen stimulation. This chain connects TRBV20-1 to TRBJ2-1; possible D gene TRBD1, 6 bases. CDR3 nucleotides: TGCAGTGCTAGACCCCAGGGGCGGTTCAATGAGCAGTTCTTC. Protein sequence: CSARPQGRFNEQFF.